One sample yielded the 26 T cell receptor beta chains listed below, sequenced in a study of T cells in Graves' hyperthyroidism and ophthalmopathy. RNA transcripts yielded amplified TCR beta CDR3 regions. TCR CDR3 underwent first-round RT-PCR with the HTBI primer set. In TCRdb, the multiplex PCR reads were re-called with MiXCR into one record per CDR3 protein. The data show some 620,000 distinct CDR3 sequences, 15% to 20% seen once. Sequencing was performed on blood. Every receptor here comes from a woman aged 25 to 39 with Graves' hyperthyroidism.

The table lists this clonotype with many counts. This rearrangement joins TRBV29-1 to TRBJ1-1, with 8 bases that match TRBD1. Germline-derived CDR1 and CDR2 are SQVTM and ANQGSEA. Unmatched junction bases numbered 6, after V lost 7 bases and J lost 2 bases. This CDR3 has 13 amino acids. DNA of the CDR3: TGCAGCGCATCAGACAGGGGTAACACTGAAGCTTTCTTT. This codes for CSASDRGNTEAFF.

This clonotype was observed once. The junction departs from the called germline gene at one end, perhaps through a read error. The V and J genes are TRBV30 and TRBJ2-5; 10 bases line up with TRBD2. The CDR3 is 15 amino acids. Germline loops: CDR1 GTSNPN, CDR2 SVGIG (reference sequence). The CDR3 loop reads CARSENLAGGETQYF. As DNA, the CDR3 is TGTGCCCGGAGTGAAAACTTAGCGGGAGGAGAGACCCAGTACTTC.

This clonotype was counted only a few times. The J gene is TRBJ1-5, the V gene TRBV28, with 7 nucleotides matching TRBD1. The ends lost 6 bases at V and 7 bases at J; junction bases unmatched: 3. Germline V CDR1 and CDR2: MDHEN, SYDVKM. The CDR3 sequence is 12 residues long. CDR3 DNA sequence: TGTGCCAGCAGCAGGGGGGTACAGCCCCAGCATTTT. Protein sequence: CASSRGVQPQHF.

This clonotype was seen repeatedly, ten times or more. The rearrangement uses TRBV10-3 and TRBJ1-1; no clear D. Per germline, CDR1 ENHRY and CDR2 SYGVKD. Trimming removed 7 bases at V and 0 bases at J, with 9 bases between. This CDR3 contains 13 residues. The CDR3 DNA is TGTGCCATCAAACGGTACGTGAACACTGAAGCTTTCTTT. This gives the protein CAIKRYVNTEAFF.

This clonotype was picked up a small number of times. J is TRBJ2-5 and V is TRBV6-2 or TRBV6-3, with 7 bases lining up with TRBD1. The germline V gene has CDR1 MNHEY and CDR2 SVGEGT. This CDR3 is 15 amino acids long. V lost 5 bases to trimming and J lost 5 bases; unmatched junction nucleotides: 11. The CDR3 DNA sequence: TGTGCCAGCAGTACAAGGGGGCGGCGGAGGGAGACCCAGTACTTC. Protein: CASSTRGRRRETQYF.

On this clonotype itself: At one end, the junction sequence differs from germline, possibly due to a read error. The rearrangement joins TRBV4-3 to TRBJ1-2; the D is unclear. CDR3 size: 14 residues. Germline-derived CDR1 and CDR2 are LGHNA and YSLEER. CDR3 in amino acids: CASSQESSTGGYTF. CDR3 DNA sequence: TGCGCCAGCAGCCAGGAGTCTTCGACTGGTGGCTACACTTTC.

V usage is TRBV19 and J usage is TRBJ2-1; possibly TRBD2 for D (5 bases). V was shortened by 5 bases and J by 10 bases, with 15 bases between the two germline ends. CDR3 length: 13 residues. In germline, CDR1 is LNHDA, CDR2 SQIVND (reference sequence). The CDR3 protein is CASSLGAAEEQFF. The CDR3 DNA follows: TGTGCCAGTAGTTTGGGAGCGGCTGAAGAGCAGTTCTTC.

This clonotype has only one observation. This sequence joins TRBV9 and TRBJ1-1; D call uncertain. Between the trimmed V and J ends, which lost 0 bases and 3 bases, there was a span of 9 bases. The CDR3 runs to 14 residues. Per germline, CDR1 SGDLS and CDR2 YYNGEE. The CDR3 region has the DNA TGTGCCAGCAGCGTAGTAGCGGCCTACACTGAAGCTTTCTTT. Translating gives CASSVVAAYTEAFF.

A few counts support this clonotype. The chain joins TRBV28 to TRBJ2-2, with 9 bases matching TRBD2. The germline V gene has CDR1 MDHEN and CDR2 SYDVKM. The CDR3 contains 14 residues. After removal of 4 bases from V and 9 bases from J, the junction contained 6 bases not matched to a gene. This chain's CDR3 is CASSSGTSRRELFF. Here the CDR3 DNA reads TGTGCCAGCAGTTCCGGGACTAGCCGGCGGGAGCTGTTTTTT.

This clonotype was recorded many times. V and J are TRBV20-1 and TRBJ1-5; the match to TRBD1 covers 7 bases. The CDR3 is 14 amino acids. V was pared by 6 bases and J by 6 bases, with 11 bases of the junction left unmatched. The V gene's germline CDR1 is DFQATT and CDR2 SNEGSKA (reference sequence). CDR3 loop: CSAQQDREGQPQHF. The CDR3 DNA reads as TGCAGTGCACAACAAGACAGGGAGGGTCAGCCCCAGCATTTT.

Note on this clonotype: Possible read error: a much larger clone is one base away. The chain joins TRBV28 to TRBJ2-7, with D maybe TRBD2 (6 bases). The germline CDR1 and CDR2 sequences are MDHEN and SYDVKM. With 6 bases removed from V and 7 bases from J, the gap between germline ends came to 10 bases. CDR3 length: 11 amino acids. The CDR3 DNA sequence: TGTGCCAGCAGGCTAGCGTATGAGCAGTACTTC. Its protein product is CASRLAYEQYF.

This clonotype has a handful of counts. The chain uses TRBV20-1 and TRBJ2-7, with 12 bases aligning to TRBD2. The CDR3 covers 13 residues. V was clipped by 6 bases and J by 7 bases; unmatched bases: 7. Per the germline V gene, CDR1 is DFQATT and CDR2 is SNEGSKA (reference sequence). The CDR3 protein is CSARALAGGEQYF. The CDR3 coding sequence is TGCAGTGCGCGTGCACTAGCGGGAGGAGAGCAGTACTTC.

This clonotype has a handful of counts. This chain connects TRBV5-1 to TRBJ2-3; 11 bases are a match to TRBD2. V shed 4 bases, J shed 9 bases, and the junction held 13 bases outside the gene matches. Germline V lookup: CDR1 SGHRS, CDR2 YFSETQ. The length of the CDR3 is 16 residues. The CDR3: CASSAGLAGAERTQYF. CDR3 in DNA: TGCGCCAGCAGCGCCGGACTAGCGGGTGCTGAGCGGACGCAGTATTTT.

This sequence joins TRBV5-1 and TRBJ2-1; 9 nucleotides match TRBD2. Germline CDR1 SGHRS, CDR2 YFSETQ. V shed 4 bases, J shed 4 bases, and the junction held 9 bases outside the gene matches. The CDR3 extends over 16 amino acids. The CDR3 coding sequence is TGCGCCAGCAGCCAATCAAAGCGGGGGGAATACAATGAGCAGTTCTTC. The encoded protein is CASSQSKRGEYNEQFF.

This clonotype was seen only a few times. V is TRBV29-1 and J is TRBJ2-7, with TRBD1 matching 8 bases. Germline V gene data show CDR1 as SQVTM and CDR2 as ANQGSEA. The length of the CDR3 is 15 residues. The J segment lost 2 bases and the V segment lost 7 bases, leaving 13 bases of the junction unmatched. CDR3 protein: CSASGTGLRTYEQYF. The CDR3 DNA follows: TGCAGCGCAAGTGGGACAGGCCTTCGTACCTACGAGCAGTACTTC.

This clonotype has only a few counts. The V and J genes are TRBV6-1 and TRBJ2-5; D is uncertain. The CDR3 is 15 residues long. CDR1 is MNHNS and CDR2 is SASEGT in the germline V gene. Trimming removed 7 bases from V and 1 base from J, with 16 bases in between. The CDR3 loop reads CASIRAAGIQETQYF. CDR3 DNA sequence: TGTGCCAGCATACGCGCGGCCGGAATCCAAGAGACCCAGTACTTC.

Only a few counts were recorded for this clonotype. The chain combines TRBV5-1 with TRBJ1-2; D remains ambiguous. This CDR3 is built from 14 residues. Germline-derived CDR1 and CDR2 are SGHRS and YFSETQ. Trimming pared 0 bases from V and 0 bases from J, leaving 6 bases between. In DNA form, the CDR3 reads TGCGCCAGCAGCTTGGACAGTCCTAACTATGGCTACACCTTC. Protein product: CASSLDSPNYGYTF.

The chain combines TRBV20-1 with TRBJ2-2, with a possible D match to TRBD2 (5 bases). The germline V and J ends were trimmed by 0 bases and 7 bases, with 15 bases remaining between them. This CDR3 has 15 residues. Looked up from germline, CDR1 is DFQATT and CDR2 is SNEGSKA (reference sequence). CDR3 sequence reads: CSARDPGNQIGELFF. CDR3 DNA sequence: TGCAGTGCTAGAGATCCGGGGAACCAAATCGGGGAGCTGTTTTTT.

This clonotype came up many times. V is TRBV30 and J is TRBJ1-2; TRBD1 agrees at 8 bases. J gave up 6 bases and V 8 bases, and 14 bases lay outside the gene matches. The CDR3 covers 14 residues. Germline assignment: CDR1 GTSNPN and CDR2 SVGIG (reference sequence). The CDR3 DNA reads TGTGCCCGCAGCTATGGACAGGGAGAGGATGGCTACACCTTC. Translated: CARSYGQGEDGYTF.

A remark on this clonotype: A read error may produce the germline difference seen at one junction end. Here the CDR3 reads CASSSQRFGIHYSYTF. CDR3 in DNA: TGCGCCAGCAGCTCACAGCGCTTCGGGATCCACTATAGCTACACCTTC. J is TRBJ1-2 and V is TRBV5-1; D unclear. This CDR3 region has 16 residues. Germline assignment: CDR1 SGHRS and CDR2 YFSETQ.

CDR3 sequence reads: CASSLLTSGSSETQYF. CDR3 coding DNA: TGTGCCAGCTCACTGCTGACTAGCGGGAGTTCAGAGACCCAGTACTTC. V gene TRBV18 combines with J gene TRBJ2-5, with TRBD2 matching over 12 bases. Unmatched junction bases numbered 7, after V lost 4 bases and J lost 4 bases. Germline CDR1 KGHSH, CDR2 LQKENI. There are 16 residues in the CDR3.

This clonotype was recorded at least ten times. The V call is TRBV6-1, the J call TRBJ1-1, with no clear D. Trimming removed 10 bases from V and 3 bases from J, with 15 bases in between. Germline CDR1 is MNHNS and CDR2 is SASEGT. The CDR3 is 13 residues long. The CDR3 reads CATSGLRHTEAFF. Here the CDR3 DNA reads TGTGCCACTTCGGGGTTGAGACACACTGAAGCTTTCTTT.

This sequence joins TRBV6-1 and TRBJ1-2, with 9 bases lining up with TRBD1. V lost 5 bases to trimming and J lost 8 bases; unmatched junction nucleotides: 9. The CDR3 is made up of 14 amino acids. CDR1 MNHNS and CDR2 SASEGT come from the germline V gene. Written as DNA, the CDR3 is TGTGCCAGCAGTCCCCGCGGACAGGGGACGGGCTACACCTTC. It specifies CASSPRGQGTGYTF.

This clonotype was found many times. The V and J genes are TRBV6-2 or TRBV6-3 and TRBJ2-7; 9 nucleotides line up with TRBD2. Per germline, CDR1 MNHEY and CDR2 SVGEGT. J lost 5 bases, V lost 3 bases, and 5 bases had no gene match. The CDR3 is 14 amino acids. CDR3 amino acids: CASSYSGGADEQYF. The DNA for the CDR3 is TGTGCCAGCAGTTATAGCGGGGGCGCGGACGAGCAGTACTTC.

The chain carries TRBV4-3 and TRBJ2-3; 7 bases match TRBD1. The CDR3 is 14 residues long. Germline CDR1 LGHNA, CDR2 YSLEER. Germline trimming cut 8 bases from V and 2 bases from J; bases unmatched to any gene: 7. The CDR3 loop is CASAIQGNTDTQYF. CDR3 DNA sequence: TGCGCCAGCGCCATACAGGGGAACACAGATACGCAGTATTTT.

The sample holds many counts of this clonotype. V and J are TRBV30 and TRBJ2-7; tentatively, D is TRBD2 (6 bases). CDR3 length: 13 amino acids. Germline loops: CDR1 GTSNPN, CDR2 SVGIG (reference sequence). V was cut by 1 base and J by 4 bases, with 11 bases left in between. The CDR3 loop is CAWSGQGGYEQYF. The CDR3 region has the DNA TGTGCCTGGAGTGGGCAGGGAGGATACGAGCAGTACTTC. The full variable domain, with the rest looked up from reference TRBV30 and TRBJ2-7, is SQTIHQWPATLVQPVGSPLSLECTVEGTSNPNLYWYRQAAGRGLQLLFYSVGIGQISSEVPQNLSASRPQDRQFILSSKKLLLSDSGFYLCAWSGQGGYEQYFGPGTRLTVT.